These 9 T cell receptor beta chains were all obtained from the same sample, sequenced in a study of T cell changes during pregnancy in multiple sclerosis. Assay: immunoSEQ multiplex PCR; the TCRdb copy retains only in-frame clones and omits some. This sample has about 110,000 clones, with about 89% found just once. The sequencing here drew on peripheral blood, taken before pregnancy. Receptor source: a female donor with multiple sclerosis, enrolled in a pregnancy study.

The chain carries TRBV7-8 and TRBJ2-3; possibly TRBD1 for D (5 bases). Trimming removed 1 base at V and 3 bases at J, with 14 bases between. CDR1 is SGHVS and CDR2 is FQNEAQ in the germline V gene. The CDR3 runs 16 residues. DNA for the CDR3: TGTGCCAGCAGCTTAGGAGTGGACACTTTAACAGATACGCAGTATTTT. Protein product: CASSLGVDTLTDTQYF.

The chain joins TRBV2 to TRBJ1-4; the match to TRBD1 covers 8 bases. The CDR3 runs to 15 residues. J was trimmed by 3 bases and V by 5 bases; bases with no gene match: 5. Looked up from germline, CDR1 is SNHLY and CDR2 is FYNNEI. This CDR3 reads CASSPRTGPNEKLFF. CDR3 DNA sequence: TGTGCCAGCAGTCCCCGGACAGGGCCTAATGAAAAACTGTTTTTT.

The chain couples TRBV9 to TRBJ2-4; TRBD2 is a possible D gene (7 bases). With 3 bases removed from V and 4 bases from J, the gap between germline ends came to 14 bases. CDR3 length equals 15 residues. CDR1 is SGDLS, CDR2 YYNGEE, per germline. In nucleotides, the CDR3 is TGTGCCAGCAGCGAGGGGCGGGGGCCAAAAAACATTCAGTACTTC. As protein: CASSEGRGPKNIQYF. Using reference TRBV9 and TRBJ2-4 for the parts outside the CDR3, the full variable domain is DSGVTQTPKHLITATGQRVTLRCSPRSGDLSVYWYQQSLDQGLQFLIQYYNGEERAKGNILERFSAQQFPDLHSELNLSSLELGDSALYFCASSEGRGPKNIQYFGAGTRLSVL.

The chain has TRBV28 and TRBJ1-2; D gene ambiguous. V lost 5 bases to trimming and J lost 8 bases, with 15 bases between them. The CDR3 has 13 amino acids. Germline values: CDR1 MDHEN, CDR2 SYDVKM. As DNA, the CDR3 is TGTGCCAGCAGTCCTTCGTGGGGAGGCGGCTACACCTTC. This translates into CASSPSWGGGYTF.

The rearrangement links TRBV5-1 to TRBJ1-2; 9 bases match TRBD1. This CDR3 has 15 amino acids. V shed 4 bases and J 3 bases; nucleotides not matched to a gene: 7. The germline gives CDR1 SGHRS, CDR2 YFSETQ. Here the CDR3 reads CASSGGTGPDYGYTF. DNA for the CDR3: TGCGCCAGCAGCGGCGGGACAGGGCCCGACTATGGCTACACCTTC.

The genes are TRBV27 and TRBJ2-3; no clear D gene. The CDR3 is made up of 13 amino acids. Trimming cost V 0 bases and J 4 bases, with 5 bases left between them. CDR1 and CDR2 (germline): MNHEY, SMNVEV (reference sequence). The CDR3 DNA sequence: TGTGCCAGCAGTTTATCGCCAGCAGATACGCAGTATTTT. Protein sequence: CASSLSPADTQYF.

The V gene is TRBV6-6, the J gene TRBJ2-1, with 9 positions matching TRBD1. The CDR3 contains 14 residues. Trimming removed 6 bases from V and 6 bases from J; junction bases left unmatched: 6. Germline V gene sequence: CDR1 MNHNY, CDR2 SVGAGI (reference sequence). DNA for the CDR3: TGTGCCAGCAGGCCGGGACAGGGATTCAATGAGCAGTTCTTC. This translates into CASRPGQGFNEQFF.

J is TRBJ2-1 and V is TRBV5-1, with a tentative D call TRBD1 (6 bases). The CDR3 runs to 15 residues. The V end was cut by 0 bases, the J end by 6 bases, with 13 bases between. The V gene's germline CDR1 is SGHRS and CDR2 YFSETQ. CDR3 DNA: TGCGCCAGCAGCTTGGGTCCAGGGGTTATCAATGAGCAGTTCTTC. This translates into CASSLGPGVINEQFF.

The V call is TRBV5-1, the J call TRBJ2-1; TRBD2 might be the D (5 bases). V lost 1 base and J lost 11, with 10 bases in between. In germline, CDR1 is SGHRS, CDR2 YFSETQ. The CDR3 runs 12 residues. CDR3 DNA sequence: TGCGCCAGCAGCTTGTACGGGGTCCAGCAGTTCTTC. It is translated as CASSLYGVQQFF.